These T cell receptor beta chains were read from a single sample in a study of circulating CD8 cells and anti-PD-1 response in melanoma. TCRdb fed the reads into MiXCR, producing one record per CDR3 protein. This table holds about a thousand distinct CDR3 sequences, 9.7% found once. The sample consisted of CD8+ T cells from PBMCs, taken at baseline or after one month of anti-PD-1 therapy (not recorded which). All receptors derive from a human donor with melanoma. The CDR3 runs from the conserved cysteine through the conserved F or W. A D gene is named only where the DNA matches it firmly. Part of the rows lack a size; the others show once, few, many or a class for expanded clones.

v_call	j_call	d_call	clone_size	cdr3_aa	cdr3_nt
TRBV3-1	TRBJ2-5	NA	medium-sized	CASSQGGTLQETQYF	TGTGCCAGCAGCCAAGGGGGGACTCTCCAAGAGACCCAGTACTTC
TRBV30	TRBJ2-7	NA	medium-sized	CAWSAGFRPHF	TGTGCCTGGAGTGCAGGGTTCCGACCGCACTTC
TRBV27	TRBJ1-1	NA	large	CASSFTGAGNTEAFF	TGTGCCAGCAGTTTTACGGGAGCAGGGAACACTGAAGCTTTCTTT
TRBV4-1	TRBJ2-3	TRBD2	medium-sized	CASSQGKSGGFTDTQYF	TGCGCCAGCAGCCAAGGAAAAAGCGGGGGGTTCACAGATACGCAGTATTTT
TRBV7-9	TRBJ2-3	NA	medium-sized	CASSFSRRTDTQYF	TGTGCCAGCAGCTTCTCTCGGCGCACAGATACGCAGTATTTT
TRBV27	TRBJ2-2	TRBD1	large	CASSFLLSGQGYTGELFF	TGTGCCAGCAGTTTCCTCTTGTCCGGACAGGGATACACCGGGGAGCTGTTTTTT
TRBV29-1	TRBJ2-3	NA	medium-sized	CSVEGDTSTDTQYF	TGCAGCGTTGAAGGGGATACTAGCACAGATACGCAGTATTTT
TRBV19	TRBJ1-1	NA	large	CASSIWQGSEAFF	TGTGCCAGTAGTATATGGCAGGGAAGTGAAGCTTTCTTT
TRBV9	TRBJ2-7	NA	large	CASSVVGRASEQYF	TGTGCCAGCAGCGTAGTTGGCAGGGCGAGTGAGCAGTACTTC
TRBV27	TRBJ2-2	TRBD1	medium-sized	CASSSQGDDTGELFF	TGTGCCAGCAGTTCCCAGGGGGACGACACCGGGGAGCTGTTTTTT
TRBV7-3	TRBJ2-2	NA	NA	CASSPTPQGNTGGLFF	TGTGCCAGCAGCCCGACCCCACAGGGAAACACCGGGGGGCTGTTTTTT
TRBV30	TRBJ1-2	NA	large	CACEGVGIDYGYTF	TGTGCCTGCGAGGGGGTAGGGATTGACTATGGCTACACCTTC
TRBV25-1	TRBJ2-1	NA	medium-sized	CASSEGSVQVDRDSSPYNEQFF	TGTGCCAGCAGTGAAGGCTCAGTACAAGTCGATCGAGATAGCTCGCCCTACAATGAGCAGTTCTTC
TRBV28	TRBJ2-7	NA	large	CASSLTQLGGQYF	TGTGCCAGCAGTTTGACACAGTTAGGGGGGCAGTACTTC
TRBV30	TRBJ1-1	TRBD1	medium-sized	CAWTPEDRGTNTEAFF	TGTGCCTGGACCCCAGAGGACAGGGGGACCAACACTGAAGCTTTCTTT
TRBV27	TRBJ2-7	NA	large	CASSLDGDSYEQYF	TGTGCCAGCAGTTTAGACGGGGACTCCTACGAGCAGTACTTC
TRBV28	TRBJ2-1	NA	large	CASTAGAYNEQFF	TGTGCCAGCACCGCCGGGGCCTACAATGAGCAGTTCTTC
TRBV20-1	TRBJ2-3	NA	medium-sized	CSARLDTQYF	TGCAGTGCTAGATTGGATACGCAGTATTTT